This T cell receptor (beta chain) was profiled in a study of T-cell reconstitution after alpha-beta-depleted transplantation in children. This clonotype was counted ten times or more. No antigen is known for it. The CDR3 length is 16 residues. Germline V gene lookup returns CDR1 MNHEY and CDR2 SMNVEV (reference sequence). The V gene lost 2 bases and the J gene lost 3 bases, with 17 bases spanning the gap. General study findings and limits: Where some patients showed high TCRbeta diversity at day 60, it came from recipient T cells and thymic progenitors that had survived. Counts and diversity of T cells one year after transplant came mostly from newly produced T cells. Expanded graft clones, several hundred of them, were reportedly the source of alpha-beta T cells about two months after transplant.

Unique molecular identifiers were built into the TCRbeta library. TCRdb reprocessed the PCR reads with MiXCR, giving one entry per CDR3 protein. The table shows almost 500,000 distinct CDR3 sequences, with under 12% occurring only once. The specimen was PBMCs, collected before TCRalphabeta/CD19-depleted stem cell transplant. The chain joins TRBV27 to TRBJ2-7, with D perhaps TRBD1 (5 bases). The sequence derives from a child younger than 10 with inherited bone marrow failure, due to receive a stem cell transplant. In DNA form, the CDR3 reads TGTGCCAGCAGTTTAACTGGGATTCAGGGCGACTACGAGCAGTACTTC. Encoded protein: CASSLTGIQGDYEQYF.